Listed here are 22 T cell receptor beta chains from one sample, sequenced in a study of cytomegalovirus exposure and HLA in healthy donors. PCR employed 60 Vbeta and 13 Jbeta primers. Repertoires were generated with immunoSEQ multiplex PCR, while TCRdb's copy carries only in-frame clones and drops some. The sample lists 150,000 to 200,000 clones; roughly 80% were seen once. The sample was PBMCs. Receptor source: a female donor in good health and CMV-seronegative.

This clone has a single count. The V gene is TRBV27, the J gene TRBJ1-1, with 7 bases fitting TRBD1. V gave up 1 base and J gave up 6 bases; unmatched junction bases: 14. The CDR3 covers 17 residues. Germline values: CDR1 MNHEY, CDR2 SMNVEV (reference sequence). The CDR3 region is CASSLWGNRGISPEAFF. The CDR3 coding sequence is TGTGCCAGCAGTTTATGGGGGAACAGGGGAATCAGTCCTGAAGCTTTCTTT.

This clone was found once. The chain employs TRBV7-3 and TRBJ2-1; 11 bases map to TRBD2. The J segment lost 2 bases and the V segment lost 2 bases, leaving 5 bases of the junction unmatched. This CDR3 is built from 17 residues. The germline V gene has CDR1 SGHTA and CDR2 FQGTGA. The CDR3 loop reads CASSLGASGRPYNEQFF. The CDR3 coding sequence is TGTGCCAGCAGCTTAGGTGCTAGCGGGAGGCCCTACAATGAGCAGTTCTTC.

The CDR3 DNA sequence: TGCGCCAGTTCGCAGGGCTCCTACAATGAGCAGTTCTTC. Its protein is CASSQGSYNEQFF. V is TRBV5-1 and J is TRBJ2-1, with D possibly TRBD1 on 5 matching bases. Germline values: CDR1 SGHRS, CDR2 YFSETQ. V was clipped by 8 bases and J by 0 bases, with 9 bases between them. The CDR3 has 13 residues.

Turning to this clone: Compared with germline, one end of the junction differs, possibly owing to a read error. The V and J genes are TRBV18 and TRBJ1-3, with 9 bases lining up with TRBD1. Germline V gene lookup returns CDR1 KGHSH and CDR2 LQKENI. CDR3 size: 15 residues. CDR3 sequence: CASSLTPGQGLIMDF. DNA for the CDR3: TGTGCCAGCTCACTTACACCGGGACAGGGTTTAATTATGGATTTT.

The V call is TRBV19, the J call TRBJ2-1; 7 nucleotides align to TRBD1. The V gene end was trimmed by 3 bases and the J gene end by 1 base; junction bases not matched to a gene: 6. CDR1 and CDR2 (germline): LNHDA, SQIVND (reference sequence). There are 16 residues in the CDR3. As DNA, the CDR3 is TGTGCCAGTAGTATGTTCAGGGGGAAATCCTACAATGAGCAGTTCTTC. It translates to CASSMFRGKSYNEQFF.

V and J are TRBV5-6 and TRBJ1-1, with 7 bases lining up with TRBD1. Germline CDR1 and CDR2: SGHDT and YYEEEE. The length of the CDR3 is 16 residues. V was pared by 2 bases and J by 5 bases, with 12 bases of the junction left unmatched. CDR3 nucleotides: TGTGCCAGCAGCTTCGGTACAGGGGAAGGTCGGACTGAAGCTTTCTTT. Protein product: CASSFGTGEGRTEAFF.

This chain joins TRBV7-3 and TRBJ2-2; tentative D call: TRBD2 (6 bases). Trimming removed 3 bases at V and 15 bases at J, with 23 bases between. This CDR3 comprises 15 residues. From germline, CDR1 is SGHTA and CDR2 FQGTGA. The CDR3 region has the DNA TGTGCCAGCAGCTTGGATAGCGGTTCTGGGGGACGGTTGTTTTTT. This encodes CASSLDSGSGGRLFF.

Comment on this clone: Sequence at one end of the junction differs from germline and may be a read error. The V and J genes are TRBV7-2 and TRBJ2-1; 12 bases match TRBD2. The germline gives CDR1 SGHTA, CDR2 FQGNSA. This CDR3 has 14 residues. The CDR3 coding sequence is TGTGCCAGCAGCCCCAAACTAGCGGGAGGAGGTGCGGTCTTC. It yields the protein CASSPKLAGGGAVF.

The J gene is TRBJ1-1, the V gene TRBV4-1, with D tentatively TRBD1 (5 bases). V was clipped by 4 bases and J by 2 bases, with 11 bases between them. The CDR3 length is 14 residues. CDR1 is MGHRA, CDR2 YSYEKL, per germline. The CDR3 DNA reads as TGCGCCAGCAGCCCTACAGGATTTAACACTGAAGCTTTCTTT. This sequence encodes CASSPTGFNTEAFF.

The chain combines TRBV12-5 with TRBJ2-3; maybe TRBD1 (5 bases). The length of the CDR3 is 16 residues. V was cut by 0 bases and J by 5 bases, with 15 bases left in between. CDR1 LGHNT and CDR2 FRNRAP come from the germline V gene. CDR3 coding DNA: TGTGCTAGTGGTTTGGTAGACAGTCCGATCCTAGATACGCAGTATTTT. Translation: CASGLVDSPILDTQYF.

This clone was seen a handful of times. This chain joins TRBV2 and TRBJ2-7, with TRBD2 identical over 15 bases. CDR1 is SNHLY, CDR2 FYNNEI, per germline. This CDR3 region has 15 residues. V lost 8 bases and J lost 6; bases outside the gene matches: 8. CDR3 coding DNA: TGTGCCAGCCTAGGACTAGCGGGAGGGTTCAGCGAGCAGTACTTC. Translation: CASLGLAGGFSEQYF.

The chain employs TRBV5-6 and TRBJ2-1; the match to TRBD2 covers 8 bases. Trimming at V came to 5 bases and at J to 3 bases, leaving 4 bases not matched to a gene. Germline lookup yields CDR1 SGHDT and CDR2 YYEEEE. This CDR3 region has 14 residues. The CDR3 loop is CASRTRGGYNEQFF. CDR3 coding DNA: TGTGCCAGCAGGACTCGGGGGGGCTACAATGAGCAGTTCTTC.

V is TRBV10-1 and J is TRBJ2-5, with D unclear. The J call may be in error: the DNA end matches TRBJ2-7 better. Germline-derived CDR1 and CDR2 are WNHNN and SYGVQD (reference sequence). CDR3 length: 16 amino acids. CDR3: CASSPIGLKDSYEQYF. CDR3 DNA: TGCGCCAGCAGCCCTATTGGCTTAAAAGACTCCTACGAGCAGTACTTC.

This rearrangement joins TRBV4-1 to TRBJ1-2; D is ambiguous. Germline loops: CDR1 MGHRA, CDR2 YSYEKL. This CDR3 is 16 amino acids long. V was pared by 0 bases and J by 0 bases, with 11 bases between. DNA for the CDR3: TGCGCCAGCAGCCAAGATCCCGGGGTAGCTAACTATGGCTACACCTTC. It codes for CASSQDPGVANYGYTF.

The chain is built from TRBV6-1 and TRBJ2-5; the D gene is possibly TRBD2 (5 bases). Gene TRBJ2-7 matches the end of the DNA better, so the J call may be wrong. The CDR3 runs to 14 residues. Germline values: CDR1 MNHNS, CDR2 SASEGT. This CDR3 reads CASSEMGSSYEQYF. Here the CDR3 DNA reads TGTGCCAGCAGTGAAATGGGGAGCTCCTACGAGCAGTACTTC.

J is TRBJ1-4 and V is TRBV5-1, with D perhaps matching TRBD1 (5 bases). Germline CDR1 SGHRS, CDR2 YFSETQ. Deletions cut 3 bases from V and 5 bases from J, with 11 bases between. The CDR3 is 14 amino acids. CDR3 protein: CASSSTTVNEKLFF. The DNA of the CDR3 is TGCGCCAGCAGCTCGACGACAGTAAATGAAAAACTGTTTTTT. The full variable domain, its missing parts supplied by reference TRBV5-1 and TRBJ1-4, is KAGVTQTPRYLIKTRGQQVTLSCSPISGHRSVSWYQQTPGQGLQFLFEYFSETQRNKGNFPGRFSGRQFSNSRSEMNVSTLELGDSALYLCASSSTTVNEKLFFGSGTQLSVL.

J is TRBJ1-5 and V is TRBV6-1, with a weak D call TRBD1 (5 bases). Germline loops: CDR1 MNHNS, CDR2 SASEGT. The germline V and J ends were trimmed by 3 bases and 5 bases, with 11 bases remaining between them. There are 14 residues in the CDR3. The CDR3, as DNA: TGTGCCAGCAGTGATGGGGGGACGCATCAGCCCCAGCATTTT. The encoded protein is CASSDGGTHQPQHF.

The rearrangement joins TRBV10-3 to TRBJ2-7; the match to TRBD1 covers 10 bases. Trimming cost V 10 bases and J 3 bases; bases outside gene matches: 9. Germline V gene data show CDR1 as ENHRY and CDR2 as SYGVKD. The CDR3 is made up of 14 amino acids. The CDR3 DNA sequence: TGTGCCACGGACACCGGGACAGGGGTCTACGAGCAGTACTTC. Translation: CATDTGTGVYEQYF.

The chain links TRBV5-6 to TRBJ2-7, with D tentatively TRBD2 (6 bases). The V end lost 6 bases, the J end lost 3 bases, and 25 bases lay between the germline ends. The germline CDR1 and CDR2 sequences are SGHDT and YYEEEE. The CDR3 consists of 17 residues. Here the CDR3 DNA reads TGTGCCAGCACCCTCGGATGGCAGGGAAGCGGGTTCTACGAGCAGTACTTC. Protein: CASTLGWQGSGFYEQYF.

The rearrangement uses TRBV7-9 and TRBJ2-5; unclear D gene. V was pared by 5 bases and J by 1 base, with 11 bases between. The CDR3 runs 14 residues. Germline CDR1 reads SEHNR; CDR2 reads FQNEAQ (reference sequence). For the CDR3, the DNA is TGTGCCAGCAGCCCAGACACCCGCCAAGAGACCCAGTACTTC. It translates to CASSPDTRQETQYF.

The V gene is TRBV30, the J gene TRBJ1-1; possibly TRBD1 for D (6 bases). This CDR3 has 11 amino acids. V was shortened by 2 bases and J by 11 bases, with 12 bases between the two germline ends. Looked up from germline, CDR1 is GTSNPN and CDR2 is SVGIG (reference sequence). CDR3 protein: CAWSQDRLAFF. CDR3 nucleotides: TGTGCCTGGAGTCAAGACAGGTTGGCTTTCTTT.

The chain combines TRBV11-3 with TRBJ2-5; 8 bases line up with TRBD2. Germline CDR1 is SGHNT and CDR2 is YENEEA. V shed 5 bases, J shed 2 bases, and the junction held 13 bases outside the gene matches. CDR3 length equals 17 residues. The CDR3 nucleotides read TGTGCCAGCAGCCCTGGTCCGGCGGGGGGCTTTCAAGAGACCCAGTACTTC. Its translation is CASSPGPAGGFQETQYF. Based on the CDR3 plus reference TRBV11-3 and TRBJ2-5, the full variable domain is EAGVVQSPRYKIIEKKQPVAFWCNPISGHNTLYWYLQNLGQGPELLIRYENEEAVDDSQLPKDRFSAERLKGVDSTLKIQPAELGDSAVYLCASSPGPAGGFQETQYFGPGTRLLVL.